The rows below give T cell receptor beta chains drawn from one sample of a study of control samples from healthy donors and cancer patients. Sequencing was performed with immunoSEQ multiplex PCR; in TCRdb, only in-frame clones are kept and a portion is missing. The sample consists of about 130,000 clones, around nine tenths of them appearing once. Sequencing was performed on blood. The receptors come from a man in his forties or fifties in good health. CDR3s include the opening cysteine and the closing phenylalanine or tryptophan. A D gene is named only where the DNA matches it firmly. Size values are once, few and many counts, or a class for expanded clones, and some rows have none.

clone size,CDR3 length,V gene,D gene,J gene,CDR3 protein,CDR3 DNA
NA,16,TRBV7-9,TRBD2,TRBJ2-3,CASSSPAGGATDTQYF,TGTGCCAGCAGCTCCCCAGCGGGGGGGGCCACAGATACGCAGTATTTT
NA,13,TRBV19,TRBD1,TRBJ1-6,CATRDRSNSPLHF,TGTGCCACGAGGGACAGGTCCAATTCACCCCTCCACTTT
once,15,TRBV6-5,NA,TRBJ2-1,CASSQPADAYNEQFF,TGTGCCAGCAGCCAACCGGCGGACGCCTACAATGAGCAGTTCTTC
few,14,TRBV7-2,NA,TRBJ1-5,CASSLDSNNQPQHF,TGTGCCAGCAGCTTAGACAGCAACAATCAGCCCCAGCATTTT
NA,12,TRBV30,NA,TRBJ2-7,CAWSKQGYEQYF,TGTGCCTGGAGTAAACAGGGCTACGAGCAGTACTTC
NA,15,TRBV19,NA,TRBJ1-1,CASSIGGSMNTEAFF,TGTGCCAGTAGTATAGGAGGCAGCATGAACACTGAAGCTTTCTTT
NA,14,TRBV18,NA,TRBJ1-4,CASSPSMGYEKLFF,TGTGCCAGCTCACCCAGCATGGGGTATGAAAAACTGTTTTTT
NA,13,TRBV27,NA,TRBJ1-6,CATKQGHNSPLHF,TGTGCCACGAAACAGGGACATAATTCACCCCTCCACTTT
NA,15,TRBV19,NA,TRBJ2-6,CASSDPRGGANVLTF,TGTGCCAGTAGCGACCCCCGTGGGGGGGCCAACGTCCTGACTTTC
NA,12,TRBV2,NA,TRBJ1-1,CASEDPNTEAFF,TGTGCCAGCGAAGACCCGAACACTGAAGCTTTCTTT
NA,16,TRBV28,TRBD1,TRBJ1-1,CASSLSQGAGTLGAFF,TGTGCCAGCAGCTTATCCCAGGGGGCGGGGACACTTGGGGCTTTCTTT
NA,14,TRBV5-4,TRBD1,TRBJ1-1,CASSLVQGTTEAFF,TGTGCCAGCAGCTTGGTACAGGGGACCACTGAAGCTTTCTTT
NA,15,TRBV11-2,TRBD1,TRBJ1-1,CASSPRGQGDTEAFF,TGTGCCAGCAGCCCAAGAGGACAGGGGGACACTGAAGCTTTCTTT
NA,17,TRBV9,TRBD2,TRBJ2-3,CASSVEASGGDTDTQYF,TGTGCCAGCAGCGTAGAGGCTAGCGGGGGAGACACAGATACGCAGTATTTT
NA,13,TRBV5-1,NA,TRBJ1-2,CASSLGENYGYTF,TGCGCCAGCAGCTTAGGGGAGAACTATGGCTACACCTTC
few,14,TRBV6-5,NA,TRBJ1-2,CASRSRYVNYGYTF,TGTGCCAGCAGAAGCCGTTACGTAAACTATGGCTACACCTTC
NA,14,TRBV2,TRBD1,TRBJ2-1,CASRDRGSYNEQFF,TGTGCCAGCAGGGACAGGGGATCCTACAATGAGCAGTTCTTC
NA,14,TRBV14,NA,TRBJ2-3,CASSLDPLRDTQYF,TGTGCCAGCAGCCTCGACCCATTGAGGGATACGCAGTATTTT
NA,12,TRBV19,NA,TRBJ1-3,CASSDLGNTIYF,TGTGCCAGCTCCGACCTTGGAAACACCATATATTTT
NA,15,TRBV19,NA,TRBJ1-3,CASSIIAFSGNTIYF,TGTGCCAGTAGTATTATCGCGTTCTCTGGAAACACCATATATTTT
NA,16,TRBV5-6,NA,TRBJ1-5,CASSLGAGGGNQPQHF,TGTGCCAGCAGCTTGGGGGCCGGCGGTGGCAATCAGCCCCAGCATTTT
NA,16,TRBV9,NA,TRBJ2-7,CASSPRRTPESYEQYF,TGTGCCAGCAGCCCCCGGAGGACACCGGAGTCCTACGAGCAGTACTTC
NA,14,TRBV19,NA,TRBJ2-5,CASRPASSGGTQYF,TGTGCCAGTCGACCCGCCAGCTCCGGGGGGACCCAGTACTTC
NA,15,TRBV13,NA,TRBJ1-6,CASSFTRRPMSPLHF,TGTGCCAGCAGCTTCACTCGACGGCCGATGAGTCCCCTCCACTTT
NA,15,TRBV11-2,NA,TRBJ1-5,CASSLEGLGNQPQHF,TGTGCCAGCAGCTTAGAAGGGTTAGGAAATCAGCCCCAGCATTTT
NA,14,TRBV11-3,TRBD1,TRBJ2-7,CASSSDRGNGEQYF,TGTGCCAGCAGCTCGGACAGGGGAAACGGGGAGCAGTACTTC
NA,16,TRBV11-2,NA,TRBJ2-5,CASSLRMPYQGETQYF,TGTGCCAGCAGCTTAAGGATGCCCTACCAGGGGGAGACCCAGTACTTC
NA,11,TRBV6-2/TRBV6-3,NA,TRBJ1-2,CASSYLHGYTF,TGTGCCAGCAGTTACCTCCATGGCTACACCTTC
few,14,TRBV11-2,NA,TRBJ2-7,CASSHQRRTYEQYF,TGTGCCAGCAGCCACCAGCGGAGAACCTACGAGCAGTACTTC
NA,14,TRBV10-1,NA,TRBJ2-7,CASSETTLRGEQYF,TGCGCCAGCAGTGAGACAACTCTGAGGGGCGAGCAGTACTTC
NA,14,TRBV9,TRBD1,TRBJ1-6,CASSAGTGGSPLHF,TGTGCCAGCAGCGCCGGGACAGGGGGTTCACCCCTCCACTTT
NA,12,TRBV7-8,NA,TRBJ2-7,CASSLGSYEQYF,TGTGCCAGCAGCTTAGGTTCCTACGAGCAGTACTTC
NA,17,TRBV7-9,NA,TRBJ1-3,CASSHRGPGASGNTIYF,TGTGCCAGCAGCCATCGCGGGCCAGGGGCCTCTGGAAACACCATATATTTT
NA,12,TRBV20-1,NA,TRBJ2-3,CSASPEADTQYF,TGCAGTGCTAGTCCCGAAGCGGATACGCAGTATTTT
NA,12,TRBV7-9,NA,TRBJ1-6,CASSFELSPLHF,TGTGCCAGCAGCTTCGAACTTTCACCCCTCCACTTT
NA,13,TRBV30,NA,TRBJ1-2,CAWSIGGDYGYTF,TGTGCCTGGAGTATCGGGGGGGACTATGGCTACACCTTC
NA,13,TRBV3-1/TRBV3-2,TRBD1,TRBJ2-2,CASSAGQGAELFF,TGTGCCAGCAGCGCGGGACAGGGGGCGGAGCTGTTTTTT
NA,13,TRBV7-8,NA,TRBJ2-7,CASSLGGGYEQYF,TGTGCCAGCAGCTTAGGTGGGGGCTACGAGCAGTACTTC
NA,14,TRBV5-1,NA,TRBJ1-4,CASSLEATNEKLFF,TGCGCCAGCAGCTTGGAAGCAACTAATGAAAAACTGTTTTTT
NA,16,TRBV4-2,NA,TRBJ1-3,CASSQNTGTSGNTIYF,TGTGCCAGCAGCCAAAATACAGGGACCTCTGGAAACACCATATATTTT
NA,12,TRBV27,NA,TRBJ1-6,CASSFGGSPLHF,TGTGCCAGCAGTTTCGGGGGCTCACCCCTCCACTTT
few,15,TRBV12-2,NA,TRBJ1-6,CASRLSGQGDSPLHF,TGTGCAAGTCGCTTGTCGGGACAGGGAGATTCACCCCTCCACTTT
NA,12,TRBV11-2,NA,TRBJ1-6,CASSLGDVPLHF,TGTGCCAGCAGCTTAGGGGATGTGCCCCTCCACTTT
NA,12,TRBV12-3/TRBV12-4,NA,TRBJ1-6,CASSALGSPLHF,TGTGCCAGCAGTGCCCTCGGCTCACCCCTCCACTTT
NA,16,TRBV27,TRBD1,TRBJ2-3,CASSASGTGGFYTQYF,TGTGCCAGCAGTGCCTCCGGGACAGGGGGCTTCTATACGCAGTATTTT
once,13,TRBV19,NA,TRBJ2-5,CASSIGLRETQYF,TGTGCCAGTAGTATTGGACTTCGGGAGACCCAGTACTTC
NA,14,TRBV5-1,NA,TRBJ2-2,CASSQFDKTGELFF,TGCGCCAGCAGCCAATTTGACAAGACCGGGGAGCTGTTTTTT
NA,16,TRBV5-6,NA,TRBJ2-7,CASSTPYGGGAYEQYF,TGTGCCAGCAGCACCCCCTACGGGGGCGGTGCCTACGAGCAGTACTTC
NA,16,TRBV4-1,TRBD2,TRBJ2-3,CASSHMGGGRTDTQYF,TGCGCCAGCAGCCATATGGGGGGGGGAAGAACAGATACGCAGTATTTT
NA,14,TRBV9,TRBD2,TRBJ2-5,CASSRPGGAETQYF,TGTGCCAGCAGCCGACCGGGGGGAGCGGAGACCCAGTACTTC
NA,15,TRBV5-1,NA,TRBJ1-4,CASSLAGGTNEKLFF,TGCGCCAGCAGCTTGGCTGGGGGGACTAATGAAAAACTGTTTTTT
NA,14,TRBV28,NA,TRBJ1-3,CASSLEGILNTIYF,TGTGCCAGCAGTTTGGAAGGGATACTGAACACCATATATTTT